The sequence of this T cell receptor beta chain was determined in a study of T-cell reconstitution after alpha-beta-depleted transplantation in children. Study observations and caveats: By about two months after transplant, alpha-beta T cells reportedly arose from several hundred graft clones that had expanded.

Unique molecular identifiers were used in preparing the TCRbeta library. MiXCR, run by TCRdb on the PCR reads, gives a single entry per CDR3 protein. The sample gives about 200,000 distinct CDR3 sequences, about 8.7% of which show up once; 35% to 45% is in the top ten. This clonotype was observed a handful of times. Its specificity is not known. This CDR3 is 17 amino acids long. Germline V gene lookup returns CDR1 DFQATT and CDR2 SNEGSKA (reference sequence). Losses at the gene ends were 4 bases for V and 2 bases for J; bases not matched to a gene: 13. The TCR was taken from a male patient aged 2 to 10 who had a stem cell transplant for acute myeloid leukemia, so the T cells may come from the graft donor. The chain combines TRBV20-1 with TRBJ2-5; 10 nucleotides line up with TRBD1. The sequenced sample was PBMCs, mostly from graft donor cells, obtained 360 days after TCRalphabeta/CD19-depleted stem cell transplant. CDR3 coding DNA: TGCAGTGCTATTTCCAGGTTTCGGGACAGGGGACAAGAGACCCAGTACTTC. Its protein is CSAISRFRDRGQETQYF.